This record looks at one T cell receptor (beta chain) sequence and its context. Its specificity is unknown. TCRdb reprocessed the 5' RACE reads with MiXCR, giving one entry per CDR3 protein. The sample holds under 300,000 distinct CDR3 sequences, around 8% seen once. These data belong to a study of T-cell memory formation after mild COVID-19. General study findings and limits: The pre-infection memory compartment contained some responding clones, suggesting cross-reactive memory joined. Mainly in CM and EM were contracting CD4+ clones; CD8+ were in EMRA. Proof of SARS-CoV-2 specificity was absent for the second-wave clones that crested on day 37.

Material for sequencing was PBMCs or a T cell subset sorted from them (not recorded which). The receptor comes from a man between 18 and 35 years old who had mild COVID-19 (a few samples of this study predate the infection). Cell type and time point are not known.

CDR3 nucleotide sequence: TGTGCCAGTAGTATTCTCGGGGCGGGCAATCAGCCCCAGCATTTT. As protein: CASSILGAGNQPQHF. V is TRBV19 and J is TRBJ1-5; tentative D call: TRBD1 (5 bases). Germline loops: CDR1 LNHDA, CDR2 SQIVND (reference sequence). CDR3 length: 15 amino acids. Trimming left V 3 bases short and J 2 bases short, with 11 bases between.